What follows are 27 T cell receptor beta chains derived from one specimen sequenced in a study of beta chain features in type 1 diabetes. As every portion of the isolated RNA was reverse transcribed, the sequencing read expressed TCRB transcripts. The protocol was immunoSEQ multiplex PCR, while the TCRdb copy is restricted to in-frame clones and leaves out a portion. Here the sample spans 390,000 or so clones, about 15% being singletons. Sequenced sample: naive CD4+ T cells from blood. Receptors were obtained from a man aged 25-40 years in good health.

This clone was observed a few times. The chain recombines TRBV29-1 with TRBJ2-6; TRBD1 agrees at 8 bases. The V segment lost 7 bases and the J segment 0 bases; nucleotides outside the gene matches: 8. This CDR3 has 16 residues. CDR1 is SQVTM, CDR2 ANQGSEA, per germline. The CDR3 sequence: CSAGDRRSSGANVLTF. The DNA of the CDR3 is TGCAGCGCCGGGGACAGGCGGAGCTCTGGGGCCAACGTCCTGACTTTC.

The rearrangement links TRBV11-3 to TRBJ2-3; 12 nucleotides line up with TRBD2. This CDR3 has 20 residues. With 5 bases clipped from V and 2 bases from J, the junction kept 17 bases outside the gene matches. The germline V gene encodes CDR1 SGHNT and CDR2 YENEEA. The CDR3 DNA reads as TGTGCCAGCAGCCTCCAGGGGCTAGCGGGAGGGCCGGGGTACACAGATACGCAGTATTTT. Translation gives CASSLQGLAGGPGYTDTQYF. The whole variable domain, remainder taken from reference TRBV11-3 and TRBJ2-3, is EAGVVQSPRYKIIEKKQPVAFWCNPISGHNTLYWYLQNLGQGPELLIRYENEEAVDDSQLPKDRFSAERLKGVDSTLKIQPAELGDSAVYLCASSLQGLAGGPGYTDTQYFGPGTRLTVL.

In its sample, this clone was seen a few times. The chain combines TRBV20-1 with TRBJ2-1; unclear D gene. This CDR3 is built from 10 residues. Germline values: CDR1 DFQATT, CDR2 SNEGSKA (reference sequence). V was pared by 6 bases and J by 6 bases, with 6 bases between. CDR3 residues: CSALLNEQFF. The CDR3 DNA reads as TGCAGTGCCCTCCTCAATGAGCAGTTCTTC.

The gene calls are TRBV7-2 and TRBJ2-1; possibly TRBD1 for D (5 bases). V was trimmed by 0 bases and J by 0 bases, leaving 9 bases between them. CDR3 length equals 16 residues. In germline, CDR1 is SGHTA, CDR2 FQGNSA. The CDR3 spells CASSLAYRRSYNEQFF. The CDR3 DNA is TGTGCCAGCAGCTTAGCCTACAGGCGCTCCTACAATGAGCAGTTCTTC.

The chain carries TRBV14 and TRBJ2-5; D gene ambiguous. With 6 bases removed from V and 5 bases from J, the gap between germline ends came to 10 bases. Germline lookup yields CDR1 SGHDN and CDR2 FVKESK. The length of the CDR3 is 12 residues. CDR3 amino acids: CASSRFRETQYF. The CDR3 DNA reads TGTGCCAGCAGTCGCTTCCGGGAGACCCAGTACTTC.

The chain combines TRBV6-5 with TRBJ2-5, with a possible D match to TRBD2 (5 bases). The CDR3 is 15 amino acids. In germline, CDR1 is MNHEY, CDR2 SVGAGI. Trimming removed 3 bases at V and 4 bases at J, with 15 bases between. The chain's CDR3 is CASSYRGALPETQYF. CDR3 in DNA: TGTGCCAGCAGTTATCGGGGTGCCCTGCCAGAGACCCAGTACTTC.

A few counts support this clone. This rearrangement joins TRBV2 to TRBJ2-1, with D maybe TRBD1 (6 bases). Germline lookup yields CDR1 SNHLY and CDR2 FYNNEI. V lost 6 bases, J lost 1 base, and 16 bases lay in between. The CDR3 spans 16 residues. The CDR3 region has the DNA TGTGCCAGCAGCCCACTATGGGACAAGTCCTACAATGAGCAGTTCTTC. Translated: CASSPLWDKSYNEQFF.

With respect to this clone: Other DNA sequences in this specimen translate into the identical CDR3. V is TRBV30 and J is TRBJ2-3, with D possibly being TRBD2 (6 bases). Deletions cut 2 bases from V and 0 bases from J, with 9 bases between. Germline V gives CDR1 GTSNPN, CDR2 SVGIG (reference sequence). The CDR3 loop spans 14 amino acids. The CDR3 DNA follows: TGTGCCTGGAGTCGGGGGTCGAGCACAGATACGCAGTATTTT. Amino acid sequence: CAWSRGSSTDTQYF. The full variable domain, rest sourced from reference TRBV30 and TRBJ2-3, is SQTIHQWPATLVQPVGSPLSLECTVEGTSNPNLYWYRQAAGRGLQLLFYSVGIGQISSEVPQNLSASRPQDRQFILSSKKLLLSDSGFYLCAWSRGSSTDTQYFGPGTRLTVL.

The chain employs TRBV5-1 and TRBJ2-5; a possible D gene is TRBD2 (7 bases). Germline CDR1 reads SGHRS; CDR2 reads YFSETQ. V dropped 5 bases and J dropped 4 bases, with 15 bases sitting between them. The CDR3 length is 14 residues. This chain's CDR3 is CASSSGGAGETQYF. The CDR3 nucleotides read TGCGCCAGCAGTTCTGGGGGGGCTGGAGAGACCCAGTACTTC.

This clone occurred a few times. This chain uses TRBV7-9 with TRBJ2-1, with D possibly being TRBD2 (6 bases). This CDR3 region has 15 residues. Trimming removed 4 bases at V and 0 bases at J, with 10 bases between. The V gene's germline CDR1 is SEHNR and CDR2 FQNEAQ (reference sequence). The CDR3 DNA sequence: TGTGCCAGCAGCTACGCGGGACGCTCCTACAATGAGCAGTTCTTC. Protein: CASSYAGRSYNEQFF.

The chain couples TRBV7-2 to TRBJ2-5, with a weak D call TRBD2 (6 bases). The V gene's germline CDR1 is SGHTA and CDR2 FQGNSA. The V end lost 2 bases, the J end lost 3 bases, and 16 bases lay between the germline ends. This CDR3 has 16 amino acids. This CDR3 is CASSLRLQGGEETQYF. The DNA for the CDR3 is TGTGCCAGCAGCTTACGTCTGCAGGGAGGAGAAGAGACCCAGTACTTC.

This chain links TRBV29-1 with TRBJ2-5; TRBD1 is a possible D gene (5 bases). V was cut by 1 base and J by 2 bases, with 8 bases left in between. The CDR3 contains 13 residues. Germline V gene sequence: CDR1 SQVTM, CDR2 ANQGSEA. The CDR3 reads CSVEVNRQETQYF. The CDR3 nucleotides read TGCAGCGTTGAAGTTAACAGGCAAGAGACCCAGTACTTC.

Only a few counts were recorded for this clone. The CDR3 reads CASSLPLTGHSYEQYF. CDR3 coding DNA: TGTGCCAGCAGCTTACCCCTAACAGGGCACTCCTACGAGCAGTACTTC. This chain joins TRBV7-2 and TRBJ2-7, with a weak D call TRBD1 (6 bases). There are 16 residues in the CDR3. The germline V gene has CDR1 SGHTA and CDR2 FQGNSA. Deletions cut 2 bases from V and 0 bases from J, with 14 bases between.

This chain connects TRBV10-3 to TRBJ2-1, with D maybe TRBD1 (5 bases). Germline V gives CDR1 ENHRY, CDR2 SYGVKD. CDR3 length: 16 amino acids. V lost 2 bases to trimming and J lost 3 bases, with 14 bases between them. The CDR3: CAISEGHLSIYNEQFF. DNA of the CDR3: TGTGCCATCAGTGAGGGACACCTCAGTATCTACAATGAGCAGTTCTTC.

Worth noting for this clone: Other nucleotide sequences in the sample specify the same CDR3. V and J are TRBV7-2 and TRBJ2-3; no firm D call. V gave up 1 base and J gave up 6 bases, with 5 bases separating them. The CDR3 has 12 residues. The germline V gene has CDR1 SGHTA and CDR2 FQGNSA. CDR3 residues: CASSLVRDTQYF. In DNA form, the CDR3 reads TGTGCCAGCAGCTTAGTTCGTGATACGCAGTATTTT.

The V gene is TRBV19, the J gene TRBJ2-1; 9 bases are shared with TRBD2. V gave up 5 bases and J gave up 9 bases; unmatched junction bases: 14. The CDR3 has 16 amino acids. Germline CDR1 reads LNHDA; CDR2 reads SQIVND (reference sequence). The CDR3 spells CASSRSSGTSGGEQFF. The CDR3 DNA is TGTGCCAGTAGTCGGTCTAGCGGGACAAGCGGGGGTGAGCAGTTCTTC.

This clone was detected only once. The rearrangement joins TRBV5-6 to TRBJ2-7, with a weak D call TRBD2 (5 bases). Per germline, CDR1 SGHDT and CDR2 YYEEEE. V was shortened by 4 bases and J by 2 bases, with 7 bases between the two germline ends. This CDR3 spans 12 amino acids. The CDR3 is CASSIGAYEQYF. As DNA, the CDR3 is TGTGCCAGCAGCATCGGGGCCTACGAGCAGTACTTC.

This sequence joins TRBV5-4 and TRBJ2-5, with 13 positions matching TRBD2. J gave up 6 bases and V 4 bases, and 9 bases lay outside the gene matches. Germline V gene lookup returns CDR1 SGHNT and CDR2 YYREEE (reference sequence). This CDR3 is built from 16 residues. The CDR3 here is CASSPVGTSGTKTQYF. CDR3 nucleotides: TGTGCCAGCAGCCCGGTAGGGACTAGCGGGACCAAGACCCAGTACTTC.

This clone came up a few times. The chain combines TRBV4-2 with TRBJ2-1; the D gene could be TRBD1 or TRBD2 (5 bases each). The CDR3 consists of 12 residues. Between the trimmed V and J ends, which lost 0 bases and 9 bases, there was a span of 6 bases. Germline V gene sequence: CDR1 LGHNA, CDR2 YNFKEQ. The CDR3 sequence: CASSQDGGEQFF. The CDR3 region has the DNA TGTGCCAGCAGCCAAGATGGGGGTGAGCAGTTCTTC.

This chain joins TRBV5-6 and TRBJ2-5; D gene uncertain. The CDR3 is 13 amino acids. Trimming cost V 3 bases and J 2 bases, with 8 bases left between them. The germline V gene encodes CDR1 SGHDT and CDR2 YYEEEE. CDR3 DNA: TGTGCCAGCAGCTCCGGATTGCAAGAGACCCAGTACTTC. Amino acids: CASSSGLQETQYF.

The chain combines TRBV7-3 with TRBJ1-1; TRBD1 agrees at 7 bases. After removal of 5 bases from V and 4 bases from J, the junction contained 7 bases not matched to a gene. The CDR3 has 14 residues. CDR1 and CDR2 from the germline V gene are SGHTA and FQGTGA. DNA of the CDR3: TGTGCCAGCAGCCCCCAACAGGGGATCACTGAAGCTTTCTTT. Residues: CASSPQQGITEAFF.

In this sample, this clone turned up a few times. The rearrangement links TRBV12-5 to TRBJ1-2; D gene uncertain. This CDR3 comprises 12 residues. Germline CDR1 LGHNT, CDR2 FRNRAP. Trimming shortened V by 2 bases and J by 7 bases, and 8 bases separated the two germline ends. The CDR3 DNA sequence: TGTGCTAGTGGTTTGTCGGGTACTGGCTACACCTTC. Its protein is CASGLSGTGYTF.

The CDR3, as DNA: TGTGCCAGCAGCTCGGGAGCAAACGAACAGGATTCACCCCTCCACTTT. Residues: CASSSGANEQDSPLHF. The chain uses TRBV5-4 and TRBJ1-6; TRBD1 is a possible D gene (5 bases). The germline gives CDR1 SGHNT, CDR2 YYREEE (reference sequence). Deletions cut 3 bases from V and 8 bases from J, with 18 bases between. The CDR3 is 16 amino acids.

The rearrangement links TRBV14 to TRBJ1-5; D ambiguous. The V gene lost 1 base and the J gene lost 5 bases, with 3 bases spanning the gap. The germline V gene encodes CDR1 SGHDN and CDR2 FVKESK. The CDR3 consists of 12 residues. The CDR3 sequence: CASSQGYQPQHF. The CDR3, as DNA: TGTGCCAGCAGCCAAGGCTATCAGCCCCAGCATTTT.

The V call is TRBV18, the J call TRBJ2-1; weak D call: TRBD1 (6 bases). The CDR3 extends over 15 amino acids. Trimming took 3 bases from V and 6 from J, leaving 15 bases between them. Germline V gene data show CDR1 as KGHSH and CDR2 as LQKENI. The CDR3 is CASSPTGFQANEQFF. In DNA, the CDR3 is TGTGCCAGCTCACCGACAGGATTTCAGGCCAATGAGCAGTTCTTC. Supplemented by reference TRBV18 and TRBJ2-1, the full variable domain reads NAGVMQNPRHLVRRRGQEARLRCSPMKGHSHVYWYRQLPEEGLKFMVYLQKENIIDESGMPKERFSAEFPKEGPSILRIQQVVRGDSAAYFCASSPTGFQANEQFFGPGTRLTVL.

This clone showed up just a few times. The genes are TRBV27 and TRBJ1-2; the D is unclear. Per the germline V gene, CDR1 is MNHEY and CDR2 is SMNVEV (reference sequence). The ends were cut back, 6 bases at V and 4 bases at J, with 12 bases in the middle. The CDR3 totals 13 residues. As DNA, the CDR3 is TGTGCCAGCAGCCCCGCGGTGGCCTATGGCTACACCTTC. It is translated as CASSPAVAYGYTF.

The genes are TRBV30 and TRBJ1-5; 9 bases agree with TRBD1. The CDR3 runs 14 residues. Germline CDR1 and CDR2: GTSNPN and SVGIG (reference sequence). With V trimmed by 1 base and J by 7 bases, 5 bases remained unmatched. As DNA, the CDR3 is TGTGCCTGGAGTGACAGGGGGCGTTCCCAGCCCCAGCATTTT. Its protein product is CAWSDRGRSQPQHF. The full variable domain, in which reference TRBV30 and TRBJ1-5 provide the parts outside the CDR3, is SQTIHQWPATLVQPVGSPLSLECTVEGTSNPNLYWYRQAAGRGLQLLFYSVGIGQISSEVPQNLSASRPQDRQFILSSKKLLLSDSGFYLCAWSDRGRSQPQHFGDGTRLSIL.